This TCR beta chain was observed in a study of blood T cell repertoires in COVID-19. The overall study: COVID-19 samples from acute and convalescent phases originated in the United States, Italy and Spain. PBMCs, B-cell-depleted T cells, or T cells provided the cDNA or gDNA that made up the material.

The CDR3 extends over 15 amino acids. Trimming took off 4 bases at V and 3 bases at J, with 15 bases between the two ends. CDR1 MNHEY and CDR2 SMNVEV come from the germline V gene (reference sequence). The data were produced by immunoSEQ multiplex PCR, yet TCRdb's version contains in-frame clones alone and is incomplete. The sample has 90,000 to 120,000 clones; 88% are singletons. The chain carries TRBV27 and TRBJ2-5; D not certain. This clonotype originated in a human donor in a cohort sampled during active COVID-19. The sample taken for sequencing was peripheral blood. CDR3 in amino acids: CASSWSPRLKETQYF. In nucleotides, the CDR3 is TGTGCCAGCAGTTGGTCCCCTAGACTTAAAGAGACCCAGTACTTC.